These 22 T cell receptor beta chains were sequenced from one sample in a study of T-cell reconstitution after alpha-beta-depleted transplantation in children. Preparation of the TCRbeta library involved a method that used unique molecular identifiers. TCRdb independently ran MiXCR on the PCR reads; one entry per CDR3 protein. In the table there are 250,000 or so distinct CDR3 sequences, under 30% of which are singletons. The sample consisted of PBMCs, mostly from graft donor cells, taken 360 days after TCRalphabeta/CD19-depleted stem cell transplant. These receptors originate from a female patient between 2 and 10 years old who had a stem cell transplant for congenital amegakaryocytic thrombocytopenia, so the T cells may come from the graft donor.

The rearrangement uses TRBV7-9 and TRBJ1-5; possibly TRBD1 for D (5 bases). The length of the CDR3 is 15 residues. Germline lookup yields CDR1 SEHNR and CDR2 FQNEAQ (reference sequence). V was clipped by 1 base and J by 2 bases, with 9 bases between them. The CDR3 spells CASSLGRGGNQPQHF. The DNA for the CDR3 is TGTGCCAGCAGCTTAGGGCGGGGCGGCAATCAGCCCCAGCATTTT.

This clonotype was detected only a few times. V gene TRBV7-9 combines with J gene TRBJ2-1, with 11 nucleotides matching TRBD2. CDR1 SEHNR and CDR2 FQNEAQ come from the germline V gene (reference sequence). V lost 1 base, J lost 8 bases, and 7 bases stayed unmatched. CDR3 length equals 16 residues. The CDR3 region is CASSLVLAGDFDEQFF. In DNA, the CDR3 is TGTGCCAGCAGCTTAGTACTAGCGGGAGATTTCGATGAGCAGTTCTTC.

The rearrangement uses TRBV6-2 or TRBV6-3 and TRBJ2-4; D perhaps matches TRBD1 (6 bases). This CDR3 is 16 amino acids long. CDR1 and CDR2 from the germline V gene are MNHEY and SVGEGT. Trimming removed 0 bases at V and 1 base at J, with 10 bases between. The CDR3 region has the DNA TGTGCCAGCAGTTACTCCAGGGACAAGGCCAAAAACATTCAGTACTTC. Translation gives CASSYSRDKAKNIQYF.

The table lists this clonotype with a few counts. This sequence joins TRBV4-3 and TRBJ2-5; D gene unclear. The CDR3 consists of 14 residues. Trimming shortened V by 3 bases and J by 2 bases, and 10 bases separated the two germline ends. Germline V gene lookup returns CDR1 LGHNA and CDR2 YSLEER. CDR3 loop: CASSQRWLQETQYF. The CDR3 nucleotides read TGCGCCAGCAGCCAGAGATGGTTGCAAGAGACCCAGTACTTC.

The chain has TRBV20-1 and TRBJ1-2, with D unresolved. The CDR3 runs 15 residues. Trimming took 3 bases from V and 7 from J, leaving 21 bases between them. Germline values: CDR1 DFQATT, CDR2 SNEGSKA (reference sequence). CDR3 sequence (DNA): TGCAGTGCTAGGGTTCCCCGCGGCCGGATGCGTGGCTACACCTTC. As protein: CSARVPRGRMRGYTF.

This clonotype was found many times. The CDR3 coding sequence is TGTGCCAGCAGCTCCCTTGTGGGACTACCACTTAGCTCCTACGAGCAGTACTTC. This sequence encodes CASSSLVGLPLSSYEQYF. The chain employs TRBV11-1 and TRBJ2-7, with 7 positions matching TRBD2. Germline loops: CDR1 SGHAT, CDR2 FQDESV (reference sequence). After removal of 4 bases from V and 0 bases from J, the junction contained 15 bases not matched to a gene. This CDR3 is built from 18 residues.

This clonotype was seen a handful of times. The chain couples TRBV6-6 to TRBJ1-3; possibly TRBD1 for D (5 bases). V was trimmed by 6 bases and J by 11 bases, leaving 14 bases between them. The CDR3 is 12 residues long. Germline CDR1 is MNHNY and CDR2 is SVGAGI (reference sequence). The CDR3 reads CASRGEQDPIYF. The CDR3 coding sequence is TGTGCCAGCAGGGGCGAACAGGACCCCATATATTTT.

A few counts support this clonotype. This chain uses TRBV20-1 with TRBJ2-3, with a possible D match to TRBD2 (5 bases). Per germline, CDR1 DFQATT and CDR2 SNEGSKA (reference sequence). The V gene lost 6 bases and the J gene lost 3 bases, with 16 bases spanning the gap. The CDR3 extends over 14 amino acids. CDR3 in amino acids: CSAKYGEGTDTQYF. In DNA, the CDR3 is TGCAGTGCGAAGTATGGTGAGGGAACAGATACGCAGTATTTT.

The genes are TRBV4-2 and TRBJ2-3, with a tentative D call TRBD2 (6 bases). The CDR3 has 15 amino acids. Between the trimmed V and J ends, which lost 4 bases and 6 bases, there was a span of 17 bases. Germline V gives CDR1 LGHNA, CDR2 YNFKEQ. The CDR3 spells CASSPLFRGTDTQYF. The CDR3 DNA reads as TGTGCCAGCAGCCCCCTCTTTCGGGGGACCGATACGCAGTATTTT.

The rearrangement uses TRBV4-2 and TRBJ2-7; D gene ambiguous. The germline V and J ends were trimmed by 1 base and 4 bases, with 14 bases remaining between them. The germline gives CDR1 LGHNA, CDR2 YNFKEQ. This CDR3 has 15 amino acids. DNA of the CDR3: TGTGCCAGCAGCCAAGCGGCAGGACGAGGATACGAGCAGTACTTC. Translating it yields CASSQAAGRGYEQYF.

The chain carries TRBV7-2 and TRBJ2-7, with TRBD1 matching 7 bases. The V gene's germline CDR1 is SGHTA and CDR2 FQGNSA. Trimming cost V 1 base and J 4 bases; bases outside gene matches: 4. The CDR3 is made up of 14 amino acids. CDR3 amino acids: CASSLVGGEYEQYF. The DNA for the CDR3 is TGTGCCAGCAGCTTAGTAGGGGGCGAGTACGAGCAGTACTTC. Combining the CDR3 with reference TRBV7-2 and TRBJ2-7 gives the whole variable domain GAGVSQSPSNKVTEKGKDVELRCDPISGHTALYWYRQSLGQGLEFLIYFQGNSAPDKSGLPSDRFSAERTGGSVSTLTIQRTQQEDSAVYLCASSLVGGEYEQYFGPGTRLTVT.

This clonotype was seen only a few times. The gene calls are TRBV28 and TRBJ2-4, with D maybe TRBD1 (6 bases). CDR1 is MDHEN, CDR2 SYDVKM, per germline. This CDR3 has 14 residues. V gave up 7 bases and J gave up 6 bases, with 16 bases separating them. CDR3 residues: CASKNPGAVNIQYF. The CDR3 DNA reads TGTGCCAGCAAAAACCCAGGGGCAGTAAACATTCAGTACTTC. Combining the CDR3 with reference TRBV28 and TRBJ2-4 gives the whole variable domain DVKVTQSSRYLVKRTGEKVFLECVQDMDHENMFWYRQDPGLGLRLIYFSYDVKMKEKGDIPEGYSVSREKKERFSLILESASTNQTSMYLCASKNPGAVNIQYFGAGTRLSVL.

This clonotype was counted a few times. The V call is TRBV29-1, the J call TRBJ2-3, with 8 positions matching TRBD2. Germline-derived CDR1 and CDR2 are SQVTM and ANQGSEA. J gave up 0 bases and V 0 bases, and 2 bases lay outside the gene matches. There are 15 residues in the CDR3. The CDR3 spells CSVEERGASTDTQYF. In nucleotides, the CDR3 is TGCAGCGTTGAAGAGCGGGGGGCCAGCACAGATACGCAGTATTTT.

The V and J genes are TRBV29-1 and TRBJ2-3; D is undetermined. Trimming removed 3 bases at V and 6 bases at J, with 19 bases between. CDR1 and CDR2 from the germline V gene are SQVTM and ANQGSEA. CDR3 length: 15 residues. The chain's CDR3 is CSVEGGGLVGDTQYF. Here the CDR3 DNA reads TGCAGCGTTGAGGGCGGTGGCTTAGTGGGGGATACGCAGTATTTT.

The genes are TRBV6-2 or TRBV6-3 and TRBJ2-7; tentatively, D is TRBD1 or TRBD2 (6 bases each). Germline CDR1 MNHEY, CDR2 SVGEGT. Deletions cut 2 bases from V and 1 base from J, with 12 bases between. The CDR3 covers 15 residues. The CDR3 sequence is CASSYLGGASYEQYF. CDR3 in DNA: TGTGCCAGCAGTTACCTGGGGGGCGCTTCCTACGAGCAGTACTTC.

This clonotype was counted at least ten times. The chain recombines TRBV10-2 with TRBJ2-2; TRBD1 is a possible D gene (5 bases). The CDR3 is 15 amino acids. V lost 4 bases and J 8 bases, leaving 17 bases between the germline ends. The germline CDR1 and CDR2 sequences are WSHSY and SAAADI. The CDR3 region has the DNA TGCGCCAGCAGTGCGGCGCAGGGCAGGATGGGGGAGCTGTTTTTT. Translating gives CASSAAQGRMGELFF.

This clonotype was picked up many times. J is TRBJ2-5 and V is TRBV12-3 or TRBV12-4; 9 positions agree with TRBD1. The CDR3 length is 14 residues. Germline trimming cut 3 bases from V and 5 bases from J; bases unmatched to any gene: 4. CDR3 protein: CASSLGTGHETQYF. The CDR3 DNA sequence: TGTGCCAGCAGTTTGGGGACAGGGCACGAGACCCAGTACTTC.

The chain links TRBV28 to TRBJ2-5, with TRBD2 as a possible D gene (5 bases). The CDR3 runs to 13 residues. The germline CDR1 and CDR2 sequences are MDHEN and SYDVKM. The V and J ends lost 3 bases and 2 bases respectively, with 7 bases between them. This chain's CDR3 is CASSFGDQETQYF. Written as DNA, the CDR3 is TGTGCCAGCAGTTTCGGGGATCAAGAGACCCAGTACTTC.

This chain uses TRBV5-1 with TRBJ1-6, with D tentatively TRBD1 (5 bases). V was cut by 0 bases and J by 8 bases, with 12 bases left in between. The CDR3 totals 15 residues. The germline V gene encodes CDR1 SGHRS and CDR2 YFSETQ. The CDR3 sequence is CASSLAPRADSPLHF. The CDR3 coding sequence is TGCGCCAGCAGCTTGGCCCCCAGGGCGGATTCACCCCTCCACTTT.

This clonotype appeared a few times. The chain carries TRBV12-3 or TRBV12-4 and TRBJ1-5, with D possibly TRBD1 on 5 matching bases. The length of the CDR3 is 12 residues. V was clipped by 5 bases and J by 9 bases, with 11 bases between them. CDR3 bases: TGTGCCAGCAGTCAGTACCAGGGGCCCCAGCATTTT. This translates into CASSQYQGPQHF.

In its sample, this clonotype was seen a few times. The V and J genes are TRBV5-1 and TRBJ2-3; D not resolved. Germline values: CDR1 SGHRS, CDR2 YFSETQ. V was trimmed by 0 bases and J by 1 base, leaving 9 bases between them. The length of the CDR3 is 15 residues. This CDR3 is CASSLDGSRTDTQYF. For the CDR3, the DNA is TGCGCCAGCAGCTTGGACGGCAGCCGCACAGATACGCAGTATTTT.

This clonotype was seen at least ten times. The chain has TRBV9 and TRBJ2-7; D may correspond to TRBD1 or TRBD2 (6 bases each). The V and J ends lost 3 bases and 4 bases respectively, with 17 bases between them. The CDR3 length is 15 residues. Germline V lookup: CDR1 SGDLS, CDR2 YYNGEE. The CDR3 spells CASSGGALDVYEQYF. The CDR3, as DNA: TGTGCCAGCAGCGGGGGGGCTCTCGACGTTTACGAGCAGTACTTC.